The entry below gives a single TCR beta chain sequence along with its context. CDR3 length: 15 residues. CDR1 is SQVTM and CDR2 is ANQGSEA in the germline V gene. The V end was cut by 6 bases, the J end by 0 bases, with 15 bases between. The data stem from a study of T-cell memory formation after mild COVID-19. One entry per CDR3 protein, called by TCRdb with MiXCR from the 5' RACE reads. The table includes roughly 150,000 distinct CDR3 sequences, around 13% detected once. This TCR came from a man between 18 and 35 years old who had mild COVID-19 (a few samples of this study predate the infection). Cell type and time point are not known. The material sequenced was PBMCs or a T cell subset sorted from them (not recorded which). This chain links TRBV29-1 with TRBJ1-3; a possible D gene is TRBD1 (6 bases). The CDR3 DNA sequence: TGCAGCGTCCCCGGGGGGGGCAACTCTGGAAACACCATATATTTT. Its protein is CSVPGGGNSGNTIYF.